This is a list of T cell receptor beta chains from one sample in a study of OX40 agonist ivuxolimab in advanced cancers. The table came from immunoSEQ multiplex PCR; TCRdb's copy has only in-frame clones and leaves some out. The sample records more than 75,000 clones, 86% being singletons. The starting material was CD4+ or CD8+ T cells sorted from blood, obtained in a trial of the OX40 agonist ivuxolimab. These receptors all come from an adult with an advanced solid tumor such as melanoma, head and neck, liver or kidney cancer. Each CDR3 is given with its conserved first and last residue. The D gene is left open where the match is weak. Clone size, where shown, is once, few, many, or a class for clones that have expanded.

V,D,size,J,CDR3,DNA
TRBV4-1,TRBD1,few,TRBJ1-1,CASSRGTGTSLNTEAFF,TGCGCCAGCAGCCGAGGGACAGGGACAAGTTTGAACACTGAAGCTTTCTTT
TRBV7-3,-,-,TRBJ2-6,CASSTSNSGANVLTF,TGTGCCAGCAGCACCTCTAACTCTGGGGCCAACGTCCTGACTTTC
TRBV11-2,-,-,TRBJ1-1,CASSFTAASEAFF,TGTGCCAGCAGCTTTACCGCGGCGAGTGAAGCTTTCTTT
TRBV7-9,-,-,TRBJ2-1,CASSSSDWNNYNEQFF,TGTGCCAGCAGCTCCTCGGACTGGAACAATTACAATGAGCAGTTCTTC
TRBV4-1,TRBD2,few,TRBJ2-7,CASSQVFMGSGREQYF,TGCGCCAGCAGCCAAGTCTTTATGGGTAGCGGGAGGGAGCAGTACTTC
TRBV6-5,-,-,TRBJ1-3,CASSSQGSSGNTIYF,TGTGCCAGCAGTTCCCAGGGGAGCTCTGGAAACACCATATATTTT
TRBV7-9,TRBD1,-,TRBJ1-1,CASSLTGGNTEAFF,TGTGCCAGCAGCTTAACAGGGGGGAACACTGAAGCTTTCTTT
TRBV9,-,-,TRBJ2-1,CASSVGPGGLYEQFF,-
TRBV5-5,TRBD1,-,TRBJ1-6,CASSSPGQYNSPLHF,TGTGCCAGCAGCTCCCCGGGACAGTATAATTCACCCCTCCACTTT
TRBV7-9,TRBD1,-,TRBJ2-3,CASSPGTGSTDTQYF,TGTGCCAGCAGCCCCGGGACAGGATCCACAGATACGCAGTATTTT
TRBV6-5,-,-,TRBJ2-2,CASSTNYNTGELFF,TGTGCCAGCAGCACCAACTATAACACCGGGGAGCTGTTTTTT
TRBV9,-,-,TRBJ2-5,CASSVFGGKETQYF,TGTGCCAGCAGCGTTTTCGGCGGGAAAGAGACCCAGTACTTC
TRBV5-1,-,-,TRBJ1-6,CASSLRGGDSPLHF,TGCGCCAGCAGCTTGAGGGGGGGCGATTCACCCCTCCACTTT
TRBV11-1,-,-,TRBJ2-1,CASSLVRENNEQFF,TGTGCCAGCAGCTTAGTTAGGGAGAATAATGAGCAGTTCTTC
TRBV5-1,TRBD1,once,TRBJ2-7,CASSLEGDRTHEQYF,TGCGCCAGCAGCTTGGAGGGGGACAGGACCCACGAGCAGTACTTC
TRBV18,TRBD1,-,TRBJ2-5,CASSRGTGGQETQYF,TGTGCCAGCTCACGCGGGACAGGCGGCCAAGAGACCCAGTACTTC
TRBV6-1,-,-,TRBJ1-5,CASSGLTGNQPQHF,TGTGCCAGCAGTGGCCTCACAGGGAACCAGCCCCAGCATTTT
TRBV6-5,TRBD2,-,TRBJ2-3,CASSLRTSGLDTQYF,TGTGCCAGCAGTCTACGGACTAGCGGGTTAGATACGCAGTATTTT
TRBV29-1,-,-,TRBJ1-5,CSVLPTGGSNQPQHF,TGCAGCGTCCTCCCGACAGGCGGGAGCAATCAGCCCCAGCATTTT
TRBV6-5,TRBD1,-,TRBJ1-1,CASSYEGAWDTEAFF,TGTGCCAGCAGTTACGAGGGGGCTTGGGACACTGAAGCTTTCTTT
TRBV9,-,-,TRBJ1-2,CASSVDSASPYGYTF,TGTGCCAGCAGCGTCGACTCCGCCAGTCCCTATGGCTACACCTTC
TRBV6-5,-,-,TRBJ2-7,CASSYSLQLSYEQYF,TGTGCCAGCAGTTACTCGTTACAGCTCTCCTACGAGCAGTACTTC
TRBV19,-,-,TRBJ1-2,CASSIGGEKGRGYTF,TGTGCCAGTAGTATAGGAGGGGAAAAGGGACGAGGCTACACCTTC
TRBV6-5,TRBD1,-,TRBJ1-5,CASSYNYRGQPQHF,TGTGCCAGCAGTTACAATTACAGGGGTCAGCCCCAGCATTTT
TRBV19,-,-,TRBJ1-4,CASSIIRTTNEKLFF,TGTGCCAGTAGTATCATCCGAACAACTAATGAAAAACTGTTTTTT
TRBV10-3,-,-,TRBJ2-1,CAISELGDFSYNEQFF,TGTGCCATCAGTGAGTTGGGCGACTTCTCCTACAATGAGCAGTTCTTC
TRBV7-8,-,-,TRBJ2-5,CASSLLPGGYPGETQYF,TGTGCCAGCAGCTTGCTCCCGGGGGGCTACCCCGGAGAGACCCAGTACTTC
TRBV29-1,-,-,TRBJ2-2,CSVTYTGPGELFF,TGCAGCGTAACCTACACAGGCCCCGGGGAGCTGTTTTTT
TRBV7-3,TRBD2,-,TRBJ2-3,CASSGRPGTSGMEYF,TGTGCCAGCAGTGGGAGACCCGGGACTAGCGGGATGGAGTATTTT
TRBV11-1,-,-,TRBJ2-1,CASSSPTGRAYNEQFF,TGTGCCAGCAGCTCCCCAACGGGACGCGCCTACAATGAGCAGTTCTTC
TRBV4-2,TRBD2,once,TRBJ2-2,CASSHEPIAGGTGELFF,TGTGCCAGCAGCCATGAGCCTATAGCGGGTGGTACCGGGGAGCTGTTTTTT
TRBV6-1,TRBD1,-,TRBJ2-2,CASSSRTGDTGELFF,TGTGCCAGCAGTTCCCGGACAGGAGACACCGGGGAGCTGTTTTTT
TRBV6-6,TRBD1,-,TRBJ1-2,CASSYPQGGNGYTF,TGTGCCAGCAGTTACCCCCAGGGGGGGAATGGCTACACCTTC
TRBV9,-,-,TRBJ2-3,CASSVASGDTQYF,TGTGCCAGCAGCGTAGCCTCGGGAGATACGCAGTATTTT
TRBV14,-,-,TRBJ1-6,CASSQGSYNSPLHF,TGTGCCAGCAGCCAAGGGTCCTATAATTCACCCCTCCACTTT
TRBV19,-,-,TRBJ1-5,CASSIPGSRQPQHF,TGTGCCAGTAGTATCCCAGGATCAAGGCAGCCCCAGCATTTT
TRBV18,-,-,TRBJ1-3,CASSPSQDRGDTIYF,TGTGCCAGCTCACCATCGCAGGACCGGGGAGACACCATATATTTT
TRBV18,-,-,TRBJ1-3,CASSERTGNTIYF,TGTGCCAGCTCCGAGAGAACTGGAAACACCATATATTTT
TRBV6-5,-,-,TRBJ2-6,CASRYDSSGANVLTF,TGTGCCAGCAGATACGACAGTTCTGGGGCCAACGTCCTGACTTTC
TRBV19,TRBD2,-,TRBJ2-3,CASSIWTSGTIITDTQYF,TGTGCCAGTAGTATATGGACTAGCGGGACCATCATCACAGATACGCAGTATTTT
TRBV29-1,-,-,TRBJ2-7,CSVSLDYEQYF,TGCAGCGTTTCTCTAGACTACGAGCAGTACTTC
TRBV25-1,-,few,TRBJ1-1,CASSEQGNTEAFF,TGTGCCAGCAGTGAACAGGGGAACACTGAAGCTTTCTTT
TRBV7-2,-,-,TRBJ2-7,CASSQTAAYEQYF,TGTGCCAGCAGCCAGACGGCAGCGTACGAGCAGTACTTC
TRBV7-2,-,-,TRBJ2-5,CASSLAQETQYF,TGTGCCAGCAGCTTAGCTCAAGAGACCCAGTACTTC
TRBV11-2,-,-,TRBJ1-1,CASSRYRNTEAFF,TGTGCCAGCAGCCGCTACAGGAACACTGAAGCTTTCTTT
TRBV6-5,-,-,TRBJ2-2,CASSSLSGTSTGELFF,TGTGCCAGCAGTTCCTTATCCGGGACCTCTACCGGGGAGCTGTTTTTT
TRBV30,TRBD2,-,TRBJ2-1,CAGTKPSGFLYNEQFF,TGTGCCGGCACCAAACCTAGCGGCTTCCTCTACAATGAGCAGTTCTTC